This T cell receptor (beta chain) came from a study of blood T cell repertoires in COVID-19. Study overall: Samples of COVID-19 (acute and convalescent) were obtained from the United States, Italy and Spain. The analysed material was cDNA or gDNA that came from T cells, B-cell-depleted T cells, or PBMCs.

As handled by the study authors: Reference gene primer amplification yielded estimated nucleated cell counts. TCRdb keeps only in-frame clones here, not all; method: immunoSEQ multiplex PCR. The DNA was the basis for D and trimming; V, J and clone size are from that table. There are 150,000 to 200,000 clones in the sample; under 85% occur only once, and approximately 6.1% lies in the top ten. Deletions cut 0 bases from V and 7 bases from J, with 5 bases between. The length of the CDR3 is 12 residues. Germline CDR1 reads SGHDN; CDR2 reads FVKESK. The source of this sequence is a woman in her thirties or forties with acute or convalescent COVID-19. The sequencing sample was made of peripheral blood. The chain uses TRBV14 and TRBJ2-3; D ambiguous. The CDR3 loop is CASSQDRNTQYF. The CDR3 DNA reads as TGTGCCAGCAGCCAAGACAGAAATACGCAGTATTTT.